This T cell receptor (beta chain) stems from a study of naive CD8 T cells in extremely preterm neonates. The study's findings and limits: Compared with older groups, preterm CDR3s were shorter, with fewer N additions and less trimming.

Samples were taken at extremely preterm deliveries at roughly 23-28 weeks of gestation. Excluded: fetal demise, active maternal HSV, known maternal HIV. Only in-frame clones appear in the TCRdb table, and some are missing; sequencing was by immunoSEQ multiplex PCR. This sample has fewer than 25,000 clones, with approximately 88% found just once. Trimming took 1 base from V and 4 from J; bases not matched to a gene: 3. Germline V gene sequence: CDR1 SGHRS, CDR2 YFSETQ. This CDR3 region has 14 residues. On this clone: The target antigen is unknown.

The source material was naive CD8+ T cells from cord blood. The V call is TRBV5-1, the J call TRBJ1-2, with 8 bases fitting TRBD1. The TCR was taken from a boy who was born preterm. For the CDR3, the DNA is TGCGCCAGCAGCTTGTATACAGGGGGCTATGGCTACACCTTC. Translation: CASSLYTGGYGYTF.